The 14 T cell receptor beta chains presented below share a single source sample, sequenced in a study of blood T cell repertoires in COVID-19. Libraries were prepared by immunoSEQ multiplex PCR; TCRdb keeps only in-frame clonotypes and omits some of them. This table has around 230,000 clones, approximately 83% appearing once. Material for sequencing was peripheral blood. These receptors were taken from a woman aged 40 to 50 with active or convalescent COVID-19.

This chain connects TRBV7-2 to TRBJ2-5; 7 bases match TRBD2. Germline-derived CDR1 and CDR2 are SGHTA and FQGNSA. The CDR3 contains 15 residues. J lost 3 bases, V lost 3 bases, and 7 bases had no gene match. This CDR3 is CASSFNSGTKETQYF. The DNA for the CDR3 is TGTGCCAGCAGCTTCAATTCCGGGACTAAAGAGACCCAGTACTTC.

The chain joins TRBV19 to TRBJ2-7; TRBD1 matches at 10 bases. V shed 6 bases and J 2 bases; nucleotides not matched to a gene: 10. Per the germline V gene, CDR1 is LNHDA and CDR2 is SQIVND (reference sequence). The CDR3 is 16 amino acids. CDR3 residues: CASSREPGTGAYEQYF. DNA for the CDR3: TGTGCCAGTAGCCGAGAACCCGGGACAGGGGCCTACGAGCAGTACTTC.

The rearrangement uses TRBV7-2 and TRBJ2-1; 12 nucleotides line up with TRBD2. V lost 5 bases, J lost 0 bases, and 2 bases stayed unmatched. Germline CDR1 is SGHTA and CDR2 is FQGNSA. The CDR3 runs 16 residues. The CDR3 nucleotides read TGTGCCAGCAGCCCTAGCGGGGGGGCCTCCTACAATGAGCAGTTCTTC. Amino acids: CASSPSGGASYNEQFF.

This clone has just a few counts. The V call is TRBV11-2, the J call TRBJ2-3; possibly TRBD1 for D (5 bases). V shed 9 bases and J shed 2 bases, with 9 bases lying between them. CDR3 length: 12 amino acids. CDR1 is SGHAT, CDR2 FQNNGV, per germline. The CDR3 DNA sequence: TGTGCCAGTCGCAGGGACACAGATACGCAGTATTTT. Its protein is CASRRDTDTQYF.

This chain connects TRBV13 to TRBJ2-1; 8 nucleotides agree with TRBD2. CDR3 length: 15 amino acids. The ends lost 1 base at V and 7 bases at J; junction bases unmatched: 6. In germline, CDR1 is PRHDT, CDR2 FYEKMQ (reference sequence). The CDR3, as DNA: TGTGCCAGCAGCTTAGAAGGCGGGAGGTGGAATGAGCAGTTCTTC. This encodes CASSLEGGRWNEQFF.

This sequence joins TRBV30 and TRBJ2-2, with a tentative D call TRBD2 (5 bases). This CDR3 is built from 21 residues. CDR1 GTSNPN and CDR2 SVGIG come from the germline V gene (reference sequence). The V end was cut by 0 bases, the J end by 0 bases, with 26 bases between. The CDR3 loop is CAWSVSSARGLYLTNTGELFF. In DNA form, the CDR3 reads TGTGCCTGGAGTGTATCCTCCGCGAGAGGGCTTTATTTAACGAACACCGGGGAGCTGTTTTTT.

This clone was seen more than once but under ten times. J is TRBJ2-7 and V is TRBV7-8; 7 bases align to TRBD1. This CDR3 contains 14 residues. Per the germline V gene, CDR1 is SGHVS and CDR2 is FQNEAQ. V gave up 2 bases and J gave up 5 bases; unmatched junction bases: 6. CDR3: CASSLFDRVHEQYF. The CDR3 DNA reads as TGTGCCAGCAGCTTATTTGACAGGGTGCACGAGCAGTACTTC.

This rearrangement joins TRBV19 to TRBJ2-1; D call uncertain. This CDR3 has 12 residues. The V end was cut by 6 bases, the J end by 5 bases, with 8 bases between. In germline, CDR1 is LNHDA, CDR2 SQIVND (reference sequence). The CDR3 DNA is TGTGCCAGTAGGCCAAACAACAATGAGCAGTTCTTC. Amino acid sequence: CASRPNNNEQFF.

CDR3 nucleotide sequence: TGTGCCAGCAAACAGGGGGCGATTTCCTACGAGCAGTACTTC. It yields the protein CASKQGAISYEQYF. This chain uses TRBV2 with TRBJ2-7, with 9 bases lining up with TRBD1. CDR1 is SNHLY, CDR2 FYNNEI, per germline. The CDR3 extends over 14 amino acids. With 7 bases clipped from V and 1 base from J, the junction kept 5 bases outside the gene matches.

V is TRBV29-1 and J is TRBJ1-1; D might be TRBD1 (5 bases). Per the germline V gene, CDR1 is SQVTM and CDR2 is ANQGSEA. This CDR3 comprises 10 residues. Trimming cost V 8 bases and J 8 bases, with 12 bases left between them. Here the CDR3 DNA reads TGCAGCCTCAGACAGCTCGAAGCTTTCTTT. Translating it yields CSLRQLEAFF.

This clone is a singleton in its sample. The chain carries TRBV9 and TRBJ1-3; 7 nucleotides match TRBD1. With 1 base clipped from V and 4 bases from J, the junction kept 2 bases outside the gene matches. Germline values: CDR1 SGDLS, CDR2 YYNGEE. This CDR3 comprises 14 residues. DNA of the CDR3: TGTGCCAGCAGCGTATCGGGACAGGGAAACACCATATATTTT. As protein: CASSVSGQGNTIYF.

This clone came up a few times. The DNA of the CDR3 is TGTGCCAGCAGTGAATCTAGTGGGACAGGGGTTCCCTACGAGCAGTACTTC. It is translated as CASSESSGTGVPYEQYF. The rearrangement joins TRBV25-1 to TRBJ2-7, with TRBD1 identical over 10 bases. Trimming took 1 base from V and 2 from J; bases not matched to a gene: 8. CDR3 length: 17 residues. In germline, CDR1 is MGHDK, CDR2 SYGVNS.

This sequence joins TRBV5-1 and TRBJ2-5; 7 bases agree with TRBD2. Germline values: CDR1 SGHRS, CDR2 YFSETQ. After removal of 1 base from V and 2 bases from J, the junction contained 8 bases not matched to a gene. This CDR3 is built from 16 residues. CDR3 coding DNA: TGCGCCAGCAGCTTGTCCAGGGAGGGACTTCAAGAGACCCAGTACTTC. As protein: CASSLSREGLQETQYF. Full variable domain (outside the CDR3, taken from reference TRBV5-1 and TRBJ2-5): KAGVTQTPRYLIKTRGQQVTLSCSPISGHRSVSWYQQTPGQGLQFLFEYFSETQRNKGNFPGRFSGRQFSNSRSEMNVSTLELGDSALYLCASSLSREGLQETQYFGPGTRLLVL.

V gene TRBV7-2 combines with J gene TRBJ2-1; 7 bases match TRBD2. Trimming took 6 bases from V and 0 from J; bases not matched to a gene: 11. CDR1 is SGHTA, CDR2 FQGNSA, per germline. This CDR3 has 17 residues. The DNA of the CDR3 is TGTGCCAGCAGTCCCGCACGGGGGGTTAGCTCCTACAATGAGCAGTTCTTC. Residues: CASSPARGVSSYNEQFF.